These 27 T cell receptor beta chains came from one sample sequenced in a study of OX40 agonist ivuxolimab in advanced cancers. The data were produced by immunoSEQ multiplex PCR, yet TCRdb's version contains in-frame clones alone and is incomplete. The sample includes more than 65,000 clones, about 73% of them seen just once. The specimen comprised CD4+ or CD8+ T cells sorted from blood, sampled in a trial of the OX40 agonist ivuxolimab. The source of these receptors is an adult with an advanced solid tumor such as melanoma, head and neck, liver or kidney cancer.

The genes are TRBV7-9 and TRBJ1-5; D remains ambiguous. The CDR3 is made up of 13 amino acids. Trimming removed 2 bases at V and 6 bases at J, with 8 bases between. CDR1 is SEHNR and CDR2 is FQNEAQ in the germline V gene (reference sequence). CDR3: CASSLSRSQPQHF. The CDR3 nucleotides are TGTGCCAGCAGCTTATCCCGATCTCAGCCCCAGCATTTT.

This chain uses TRBV19 with TRBJ2-5, with D perhaps matching TRBD2 (5 bases). V lost 4 bases to trimming and J lost 5 bases, with 14 bases between them. The CDR3 sequence is 14 residues long. Germline V gives CDR1 LNHDA, CDR2 SQIVND (reference sequence). CDR3 nucleotide sequence: TGTGCCAGTAGTAAGAGTCAGAGGAGGGAGACCCAGTACTTC. It specifies CASSKSQRRETQYF.

This sequence joins TRBV5-4 and TRBJ2-3; 8 bases agree with TRBD1. Germline V CDR1 and CDR2: SGHNT, YYREEE (reference sequence). The V and J ends lost 5 bases and 4 bases, in that order; junction bases with no gene match: 9. CDR3 size: 15 residues. CDR3 sequence reads: CASSRTGGMADTQYF. In DNA form, the CDR3 reads TGTGCCAGCAGTCGAACAGGGGGTATGGCAGATACGCAGTATTTT.

The chain couples TRBV11-2 to TRBJ2-3; D perhaps matches TRBD2 (5 bases). CDR1 is SGHAT and CDR2 is FQNNGV in the germline V gene. This CDR3 spans 13 amino acids. Trimming removed 2 bases from V and 3 bases from J, with 6 bases in between. CDR3 sequence reads: CASSLRGTDTQYF. In DNA form, the CDR3 reads TGTGCCAGCAGCTTACGGGGAACAGATACGCAGTATTTT.

The genes are TRBV10-2 and TRBJ1-2; maybe TRBD1 (5 bases). The V gene's germline CDR1 is WSHSY and CDR2 SAAADI. Trimming cost V 2 bases and J 4 bases, with 17 bases left between them. The CDR3 length is 16 residues. This CDR3 reads CASSETGTQRRYGYTF. CDR3 DNA: TGCGCCAGCAGTGAGACCGGGACGCAGAGACGCTATGGCTACACCTTC.

V usage is TRBV18 and J usage is TRBJ1-4; D gene ambiguous. V was trimmed by 2 bases and J by 8 bases, leaving 18 bases between them. The CDR3 runs 16 residues. Germline CDR1 reads KGHSH; CDR2 reads LQKENI. The CDR3 DNA reads TGTGCCAGCTCACCAGACACCGGAGTCTTCGGGGAAAAACTGTTTTTT. Its translation is CASSPDTGVFGEKLFF.

Points on this clone: The same CDR3 arises from other DNA sequences in this sample as well. The rearrangement uses TRBV28 and TRBJ1-2; TRBD1 might be the D (6 bases). The CDR3 runs to 15 residues. Germline V gives CDR1 MDHEN, CDR2 SYDVKM. Between the trimmed V and J ends, which lost 5 bases and 4 bases, there was a span of 17 bases. The CDR3 sequence: CASSLSLGGLYGYTF. CDR3 DNA: TGTGCCAGCAGTCTCTCACTGGGGGGCCTCTATGGCTACACCTTC.

V gene TRBV5-1 combines with J gene TRBJ2-7, with 10 bases matching TRBD2. Germline loops: CDR1 SGHRS, CDR2 YFSETQ. After removal of 4 bases from V and 6 bases from J, the junction contained 10 bases not matched to a gene. CDR3 length: 15 residues. The CDR3 reads CASSVTSGRSAEQYF. Written as DNA, the CDR3 is TGCGCCAGCAGCGTGACTAGCGGGCGGTCGGCCGAGCAGTACTTC.

This chain connects TRBV11-3 to TRBJ2-5; TRBD2 aligns across 7 bases. The CDR3 contains 15 residues. After removal of 5 bases from V and 3 bases from J, the junction contained 9 bases not matched to a gene. Germline CDR1 is SGHNT and CDR2 is YENEEA. The CDR3 DNA is TGTGCCAGCAGCCCCGGGGGTCTAGCGGAAGAGACCCAGTACTTC. The encoded protein is CASSPGGLAEETQYF.

The chain recombines TRBV7-2 with TRBJ2-1, with a possible D match to TRBD1 (6 bases). CDR1 SGHTA and CDR2 FQGNSA come from the germline V gene. Trimming shortened V by 5 bases and J by 0 bases, and 11 bases separated the two germline ends. CDR3 length equals 15 residues. CDR3 coding DNA: TGTGCCAGCAGCAAAACAGGGAGCTCCTACAATGAGCAGTTCTTC. Protein product: CASSKTGSSYNEQFF.

The CDR3 region has the DNA TGTGCCAGCTCACCACACCCTCGGGAAAAACTGTTTTTT. Its translation is CASSPHPREKLFF. This rearrangement joins TRBV18 to TRBJ1-4; D remains unclear. V shed 1 base and J shed 8 bases, with 8 bases lying between them. Looked up from germline, CDR1 is KGHSH and CDR2 is LQKENI. CDR3 size: 13 residues.

In its sample, this clone was seen once. The J gene is TRBJ2-1, the V gene TRBV2; tentatively, D is TRBD2 (5 bases). V was cut by 3 bases and J by 0 bases, with 15 bases left in between. CDR1 and CDR2 from the germline V gene are SNHLY and FYNNEI. CDR3 length equals 17 residues. DNA for the CDR3: TGTGCCAGCAGTGAGAGGGCTGGGAGCTACTCCTACAATGAGCAGTTCTTC. It specifies CASSERAGSYSYNEQFF.

This clone occurred a few times. The rearrangement joins TRBV18 to TRBJ1-1; 7 nucleotides line up with TRBD1. The length of the CDR3 is 16 residues. CDR1 and CDR2 (germline): KGHSH, LQKENI. V was clipped by 6 bases and J by 1 base; unmatched bases: 11. The CDR3 region is CASSVSGTARNTEAFF. The CDR3 DNA reads as TGTGCCAGCTCCGTATCCGGGACAGCTAGGAACACTGAAGCTTTCTTT.

This rearrangement joins TRBV5-1 to TRBJ2-7, with 11 bases fitting TRBD2. CDR3 length equals 17 residues. Looked up from germline, CDR1 is SGHRS and CDR2 is YFSETQ. V trimming: 4 bases; J trimming: 3 bases; junction bases outside the gene matches: 12. The CDR3 spells CASSRYSRLAGNYEQYF. The CDR3 DNA is TGCGCCAGCAGCCGTTACAGTCGACTAGCGGGGAACTACGAGCAGTACTTC.

There are a few counts of this clone. A read error may account for a junction end that differs from germline. The V and J genes are TRBV4-1 and TRBJ1-1; D uncertain. Germline V gene data show CDR1 as MGHRA and CDR2 as YSYEKL. There are 15 residues in the CDR3. The CDR3 protein is CASSQVWEGNSEAFF. The CDR3 DNA reads as TGCGCCAGCAGCCAAGTATGGGAAGGGAACTCTGAAGCTTTCTTT.

The V gene is TRBV4-3, the J gene TRBJ1-4; 9 bases map to TRBD1. The length of the CDR3 is 16 residues. V trimming: 3 bases; J trimming: 3 bases; junction bases outside the gene matches: 5. In germline, CDR1 is LGHNA, CDR2 YSLEER. CDR3 residues: CASSHLGTGSNEKLFF. CDR3 nucleotides: TGCGCCAGCAGCCACCTCGGGACAGGGTCTAATGAAAAACTGTTTTTT.

The rearrangement joins TRBV10-2 to TRBJ1-4; a possible D gene is TRBD1 (6 bases). In germline, CDR1 is WSHSY, CDR2 SAAADI. The CDR3 runs to 15 residues. V dropped 3 bases and J dropped 4 bases, with 12 bases sitting between them. Here the CDR3 DNA reads TGCGCCAGCAGTGAAGACAGGACCTTTAATGAAAAACTGTTTTTT. Encoded protein: CASSEDRTFNEKLFF.

This clone came up a few times. The chain carries TRBV5-1 and TRBJ1-1, with D possibly matching TRBD1 (6 bases). V was trimmed by 4 bases and J by 0 bases, leaving 16 bases between them. CDR3 length equals 16 residues. Germline-derived CDR1 and CDR2 are SGHRS and YFSETQ. CDR3 sequence (DNA): TGCGCCAGCAGCCTACTGTTCAGGGGAATGAACACTGAAGCTTTCTTT. Amino acid sequence: CASSLLFRGMNTEAFF.

This chain connects TRBV2 to TRBJ1-1, with 10 bases lining up with TRBD1. J was trimmed by 4 bases and V by 1 base; bases with no gene match: 9. Germline CDR1 SNHLY, CDR2 FYNNEI. The CDR3 totals 17 residues. CDR3 in DNA: TGTGCCAGCAGTGAAGTCGGGACAGGGGAGTGGGGCACTGAAGCTTTCTTT. Its translation: CASSEVGTGEWGTEAFF. Full variable domain (remainder filled in from reference TRBV2 and TRBJ1-1): EPEVTQTPSHQVTQMGQEVILRCVPISNHLYFYWYRQILGQKVEFLVSFYNNEISEKSEIFDDQFSVERPDGSNFTLKIRSTKLEDSAMYFCASSEVGTGEWGTEAFFGQGTRLTVV.

This sequence joins TRBV19 and TRBJ2-1; tentatively, D is TRBD2 (6 bases). This CDR3 spans 15 amino acids. Trimming took off 1 base at V and 3 bases at J, with 10 bases between the two ends. Germline-derived CDR1 and CDR2 are LNHDA and SQIVND (reference sequence). CDR3: CASSIGGTRYNEQFF. CDR3 DNA sequence: TGTGCCAGTAGTATAGGCGGGACGCGCTACAATGAGCAGTTCTTC. Complete variable domain (other parts from reference TRBV19 and TRBJ2-1): DGGITQSPKYLFRKEGQNVTLSCEQNLNHDAMYWYRQDPGQGLRLIYYSQIVNDFQKGDIAEGYSVSREKKESFPLTVTSAQKNPTAFYLCASSIGGTRYNEQFFGPGTRLTVL.

The chain combines TRBV7-8 with TRBJ1-3, with D unresolved. V lost 1 base and J 0 bases, leaving 10 bases between the germline ends. CDR1 is SGHVS, CDR2 FQNEAQ, per germline. The CDR3 is 16 amino acids. The CDR3 coding sequence is TGTGCCAGCAGCTTAGGCCCCTTGAGCTCTGGAAACACCATATATTTT. It codes for CASSLGPLSSGNTIYF.

The rearrangement uses TRBV19 and TRBJ1-5, with a possible D match to TRBD1 (6 bases). Germline lookup yields CDR1 LNHDA and CDR2 SQIVND (reference sequence). CDR3 size: 15 residues. V lost 3 bases and J 1 base, leaving 10 bases between the germline ends. CDR3 region: CASSIPGASNQPQHF. CDR3 in DNA: TGTGCCAGTAGTATCCCAGGGGCCAGCAATCAGCCCCAGCATTTT.

This sequence joins TRBV4-3 and TRBJ1-3; no clear D. Between the trimmed V and J ends, which lost 0 bases and 1 base, there was a span of 13 bases. Per germline, CDR1 LGHNA and CDR2 YSLEER. The CDR3 has 17 amino acids. CDR3 sequence (DNA): TGCGCCAGCAGCCAAGATTATACGGCCCGATCTGGAAACACCATATATTTT. It codes for CASSQDYTARSGNTIYF.

J is TRBJ2-7 and V is TRBV7-8, with D unclear. V shed 1 base and J shed 4 bases, with 8 bases lying between them. Germline CDR1 is SGHVS and CDR2 is FQNEAQ. The CDR3 is 13 residues long. CDR3 protein: CASSLEVRYEQYF. In DNA form, the CDR3 reads TGTGCCAGCAGCTTAGAGGTGCGGTACGAGCAGTACTTC.

The chain combines TRBV12-5 with TRBJ1-2, with 9 bases aligning to TRBD1. Trimming took 7 bases from V and 8 from J; bases not matched to a gene: 8. The germline V gene has CDR1 LGHNT and CDR2 FRNRAP. There are 13 residues in the CDR3. CDR3 residues: CASVGFTGGGYTF. The DNA for the CDR3 is TGTGCTAGTGTGGGGTTTACAGGGGGCGGCTACACCTTC.

J is TRBJ1-4 and V is TRBV5-4; D unresolved. V shed 4 bases and J shed 0 bases, with 13 bases lying between them. The germline V gene has CDR1 SGHNT and CDR2 YYREEE (reference sequence). The CDR3 extends over 16 amino acids. The CDR3 coding sequence is TGTGCCAGCAGCCAGGAACAGTACGCAACTAATGAAAAACTGTTTTTT. Its translation: CASSQEQYATNEKLFF.

The chain combines TRBV5-1 with TRBJ1-1, with D tentatively TRBD1 (6 bases). CDR3 length: 14 amino acids. CDR1 and CDR2 (germline): SGHRS, YFSETQ. V was pared by 7 bases and J by 0 bases, with 13 bases between. CDR3 amino acids: CASRQGTMNTEAFF. The CDR3 DNA sequence: TGCGCCAGCCGCCAGGGGACGATGAACACTGAAGCTTTCTTT.